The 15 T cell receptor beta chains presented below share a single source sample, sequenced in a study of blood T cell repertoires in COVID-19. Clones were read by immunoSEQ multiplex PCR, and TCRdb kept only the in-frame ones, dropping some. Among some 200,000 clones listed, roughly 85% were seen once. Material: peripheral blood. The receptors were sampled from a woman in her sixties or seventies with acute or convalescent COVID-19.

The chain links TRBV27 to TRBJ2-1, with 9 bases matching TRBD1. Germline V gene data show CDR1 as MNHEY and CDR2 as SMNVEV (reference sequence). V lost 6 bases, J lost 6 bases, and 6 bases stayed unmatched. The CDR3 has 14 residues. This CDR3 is CASSRDRVSNEQFF. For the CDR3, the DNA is TGTGCCAGCAGCCGGGACAGGGTATCCAATGAGCAGTTCTTC.

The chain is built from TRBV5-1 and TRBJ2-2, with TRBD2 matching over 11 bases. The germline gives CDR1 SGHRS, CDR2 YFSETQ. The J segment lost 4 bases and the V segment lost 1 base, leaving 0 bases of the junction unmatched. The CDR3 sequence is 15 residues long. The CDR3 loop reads CASSLTSGSTGELFF. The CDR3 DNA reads TGCGCCAGCAGCTTGACTAGCGGGAGCACCGGGGAGCTGTTTTTT.

The DNA of the CDR3 is TGTGCCAGCAGCGCGCGGGACCTCCCCTCGTCGATGCTGTTTTTT. Translating it yields CASSARDLPSSMLFF. The J gene is TRBJ2-2, the V gene TRBV7-9, with D possibly matching TRBD2 (6 bases). There are 15 residues in the CDR3. Germline V gene data show CDR1 as SEHNR and CDR2 as FQNEAQ (reference sequence). V lost 5 bases to trimming and J lost 13 bases, with 23 bases between them.

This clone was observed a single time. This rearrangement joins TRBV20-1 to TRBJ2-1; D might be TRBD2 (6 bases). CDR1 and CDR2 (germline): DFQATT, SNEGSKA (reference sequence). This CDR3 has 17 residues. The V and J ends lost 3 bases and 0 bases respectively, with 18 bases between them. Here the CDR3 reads CSASGPGGFSSYNEQFF. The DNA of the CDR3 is TGCAGTGCTAGTGGACCCGGGGGATTTAGCTCCTACAATGAGCAGTTCTTC.

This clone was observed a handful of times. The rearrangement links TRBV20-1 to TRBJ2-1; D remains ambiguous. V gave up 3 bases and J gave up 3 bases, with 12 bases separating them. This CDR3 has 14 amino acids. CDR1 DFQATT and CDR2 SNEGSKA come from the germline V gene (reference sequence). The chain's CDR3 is CSASPSLVYNEQFF. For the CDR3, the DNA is TGCAGTGCTAGTCCTAGTCTCGTCTACAATGAGCAGTTCTTC.

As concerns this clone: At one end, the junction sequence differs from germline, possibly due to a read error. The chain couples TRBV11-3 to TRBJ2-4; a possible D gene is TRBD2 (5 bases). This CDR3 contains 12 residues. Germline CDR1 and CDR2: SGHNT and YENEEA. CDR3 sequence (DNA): TGTGCCAGCAGCTCAGGTGGCCTATGGGGAGACTTC. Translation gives CASSSGGLWGDF.

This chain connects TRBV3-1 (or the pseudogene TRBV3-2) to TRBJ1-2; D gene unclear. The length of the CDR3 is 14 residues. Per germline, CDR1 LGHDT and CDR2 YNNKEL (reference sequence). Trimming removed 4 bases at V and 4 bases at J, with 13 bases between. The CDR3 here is CASSPERPFYGYTF. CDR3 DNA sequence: TGTGCCAGCAGCCCCGAGCGGCCTTTCTATGGCTACACCTTC.

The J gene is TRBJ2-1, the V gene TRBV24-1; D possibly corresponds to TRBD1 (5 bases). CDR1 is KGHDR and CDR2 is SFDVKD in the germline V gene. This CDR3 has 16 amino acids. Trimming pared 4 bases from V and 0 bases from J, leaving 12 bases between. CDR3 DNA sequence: TGTGCCACCAGTGACCCCGACAGCCTCTCCTACAATGAGCAGTTCTTC. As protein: CATSDPDSLSYNEQFF.

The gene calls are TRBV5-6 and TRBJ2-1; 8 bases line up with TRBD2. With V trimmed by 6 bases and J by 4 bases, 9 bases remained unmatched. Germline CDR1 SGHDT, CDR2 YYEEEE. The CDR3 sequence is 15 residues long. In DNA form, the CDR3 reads TGTGCCAGCACCTCATCCAGCGGGAGTTACAATGAGCAGTTCTTC. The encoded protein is CASTSSSGSYNEQFF.

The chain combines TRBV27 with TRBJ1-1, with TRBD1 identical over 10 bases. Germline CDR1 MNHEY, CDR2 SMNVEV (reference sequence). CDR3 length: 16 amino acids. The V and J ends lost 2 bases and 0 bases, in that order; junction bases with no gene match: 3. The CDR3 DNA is TGTGCCAGCAGTTTAGGGACAGGGGTTATGAACACTGAAGCTTTCTTT. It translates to CASSLGTGVMNTEAFF.

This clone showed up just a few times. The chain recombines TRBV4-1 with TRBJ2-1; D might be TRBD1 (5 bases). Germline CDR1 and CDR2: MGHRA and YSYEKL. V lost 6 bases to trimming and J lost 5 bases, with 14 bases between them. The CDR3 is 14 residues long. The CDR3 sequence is CASRGLGFNNEQFF. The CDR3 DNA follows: TGCGCCAGCAGGGGGCTTGGGTTCAACAATGAGCAGTTCTTC.

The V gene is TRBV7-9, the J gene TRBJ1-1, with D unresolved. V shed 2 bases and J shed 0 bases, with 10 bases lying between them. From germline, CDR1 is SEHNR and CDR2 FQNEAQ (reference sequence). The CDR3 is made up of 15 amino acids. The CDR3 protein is CASSLPGTMNTEAFF. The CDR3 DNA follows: TGTGCCAGCAGCTTACCAGGAACAATGAACACTGAAGCTTTCTTT.

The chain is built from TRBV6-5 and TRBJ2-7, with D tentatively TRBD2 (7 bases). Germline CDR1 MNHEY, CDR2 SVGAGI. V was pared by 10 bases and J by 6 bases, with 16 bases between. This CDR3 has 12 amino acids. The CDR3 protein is CATKGGASEQYF. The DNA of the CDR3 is TGTGCCACCAAGGGGGGGGCCTCCGAGCAGTACTTC.

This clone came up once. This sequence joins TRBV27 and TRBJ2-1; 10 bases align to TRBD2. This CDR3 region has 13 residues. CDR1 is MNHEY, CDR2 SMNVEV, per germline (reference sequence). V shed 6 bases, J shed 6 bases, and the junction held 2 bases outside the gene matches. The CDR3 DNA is TGTGCCAGCAGGTGGACTAGCGGCAATGAGCAGTTCTTC. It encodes CASRWTSGNEQFF.

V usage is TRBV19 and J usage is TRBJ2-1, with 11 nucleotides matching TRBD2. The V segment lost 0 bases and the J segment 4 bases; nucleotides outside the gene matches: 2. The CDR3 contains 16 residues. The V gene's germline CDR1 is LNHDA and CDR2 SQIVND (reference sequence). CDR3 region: CASSIEASGRYNEQFF. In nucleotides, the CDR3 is TGTGCCAGTAGTATAGAAGCTAGCGGGAGGTACAATGAGCAGTTCTTC.